This TCR beta chain was recovered during a study of T cells in localized non-small cell lung cancer. Broader study findings: Since sequencing was restricted to only one region of the tumor, intratumor heterogeneity remains a possibility. Appearing in adjacent lung were a median roughly 60 of the top 100 tumor clones. Highest T cell clonality was seen in uninvolved adjacent lung, surpassing that measured in tumor.

The repertoire was sequenced with immunoSEQ multiplex PCR; TCRdb's copy has only in-frame clones and lacks some. The sample includes about 11,000 clones, 70% to 90% seen only once; the top ten take around 8.6%. In the case of this clone: Its antigen is as yet unknown.

Trimming removed 5 bases from V and 7 bases from J; junction bases left unmatched: 8. CDR3 size: 15 residues. CDR1 and CDR2 from the germline V gene are SEHNR and FQNEAQ (reference sequence). Specimen: peripheral blood, collected before any cancer treatment. V and J are TRBV7-9 and TRBJ1-4; 9 bases fit TRBD1. The TCR originated in a male donor older than 55 with stage III lung adenocarcinoma. CDR3 protein: CASSKGQGGGEKLFF. The CDR3 DNA reads as TGTGCCAGCAGCAAGGGACAGGGAGGAGGTGAAAAACTGTTTTTT.